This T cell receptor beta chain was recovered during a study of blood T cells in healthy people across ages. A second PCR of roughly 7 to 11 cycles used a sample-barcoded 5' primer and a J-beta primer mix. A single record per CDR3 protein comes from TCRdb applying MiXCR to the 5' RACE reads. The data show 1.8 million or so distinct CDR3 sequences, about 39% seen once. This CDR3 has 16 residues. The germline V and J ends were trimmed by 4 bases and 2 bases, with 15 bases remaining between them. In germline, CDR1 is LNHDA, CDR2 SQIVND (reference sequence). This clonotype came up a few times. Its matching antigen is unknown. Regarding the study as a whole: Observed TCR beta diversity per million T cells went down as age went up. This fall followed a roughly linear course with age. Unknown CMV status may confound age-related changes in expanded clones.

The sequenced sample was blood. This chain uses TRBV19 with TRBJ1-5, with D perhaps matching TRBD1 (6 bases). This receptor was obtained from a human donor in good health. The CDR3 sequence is CASSTQTGLRNQPQHF. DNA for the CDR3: TGTGCCAGTAGTACTCAGACAGGTCTCCGCAATCAGCCCCAGCATTTT.